This entry is about one T cell receptor beta chain. Antigen unknown. The data were obtained in a study of T cell responses to AZD1222 COVID-19 vaccine. Study-wide points: Spike-specific TCR breadth and depth grew following two AZD1222 doses.

Assay used: immunoSEQ multiplex PCR; TCRdb lists only in-frame clones, some missing. The sample lists under 200,000 clones; 90% to 95% were seen once. The sequenced sample was peripheral blood, obtained on day 0 of AZD1222 vaccination. The receptor's source is an adult in good health.

DNA for the CDR3: TGTGCCAGCAGTTCGCAGGGTCACCACAATGAGCAGTTCTTC. Translated, it gives CASSSQGHHNEQFF. The V gene is TRBV27, the J gene TRBJ2-1; perhaps TRBD1 as D (5 bases). The CDR3 has 14 amino acids. In germline, CDR1 is MNHEY, CDR2 SMNVEV (reference sequence). Trimming stripped 4 bases from V and 5 bases from J, with 12 bases between.